This TCR beta chain was sequenced during a study of blood T cells in healthy people across ages (dated by TCRdb to 2015 to 2017). Looking at the study overall: In model experiments, template switching captured roughly one uniquely barcoded TCR beta cDNA molecule for every two T cells. Age-related changes in TCR beta repertoire diversity were measured in the study by deep sequencing normalized with unique cDNA molecular identifiers. Donors were grouped into four age groups: young (average 16 years), middle-aged (39), aged (around 60) and long-lived (around 82). To avoid experimental bias, donors of different ages were distributed randomly across sequencing lanes. Using the same blood draw, the study looked at two additional independent replicas of 1 million unique cDNA reads for two donors, one aged 18 to 30 and the other aged 80 or older.

The library was obtained by 5' RACE. TCRdb names Illumina HiSeq 2500 as the instrument used. A second roughly 7 to 12 cycle PCR used a sample-barcoded 5' primer and a J-beta primer mix. Each TCR beta cDNA molecule received a unique molecular identifier from a template-switch 5' adaptor carrying 12 random nucleotides. Each sample yielded at least 3 million CDR3-containing paired-end reads. All of the RNA was converted into first-strand cDNA using the Mint cDNA synthesis kit, with a TRBC-specific oligonucleotide serving as the primer. Following uracil-DNA glycosylase treatment, a first 18-cycle PCR with universal primers M1SS and BC2_uni_R was performed on all cDNA. In the original analysis: Normalization of each sample was performed by random selection of 1 million high-quality reads, each carrying a distinct molecular identifier. Reads with shared molecular identifiers were discarded instead of being binned into consensus sequences. MiTCR, set to a Q25 quality threshold and the strictest error-elimination algorithm, was used for CDR3 identification, clonotype clustering and error correction. A nonparametric unseen species model with Euler transformation was used to estimate a lower bound on total TCR beta diversity. TCRdb applied fastp at Q25 and MiXCR to the public reads, then kept only in-frame beta chains. Identical CDR3 protein sequences are pooled into one entry, listed with their most common genes and DNA. TCRdb's processing, not the authors', yielded these V and J calls. In this sample the table shows roughly 2 million distinct CDR3 sequences, roughly 52% of which occur a single time. The leading ten clones occupy 2.1% of the sample.

On this clonotype itself: What this receptor recognizes is not known. Per-base qualities were not stored, and no clone one base away is much larger.

Donors were around 37 systemically healthy Caucasian individuals from Russia aged roughly 6 to 100 years. Each donor gave ten milliliters of peripheral blood, drawn into EDTA-treated Vacutainer tubes. PBMCs were isolated by Ficoll-Paque density-gradient centrifugation, with at least 7 million obtained per sample. Trizol reagent was used to extract total RNA from the PBMCs, yielding at least 5.5 micrograms per sample. For every donor, flow cytometry on a PBMC aliquot measured the percentage of naive CD45RAhigh/CD27high T cells. Summary of the overall study and its limitations: Compared with the aged group, the long-lived group had more naive CD4+ T cells, fewer expanded clones and increased TCR diversity, a pattern suggesting age selection. Observed TCR beta diversity correlated strongly with the percentage of naive T cells measured by flow cytometry. Because donor CMV infection status was unknown, age-related changes in expanded clonotypes were potentially confounded. Total diversity estimates from one million sequenced T cells were considered lower bounds and underestimates. As age increased, observed TCR beta diversity per million T cells dropped in a roughly linear way, and a significant reduction was already evident by age around 41. Bulk unsorted PBMC profiling prevented conclusive comparison of naive and antigen-experienced compartments.

The germline V gene (reference sequence) yields MNHEY for CDR1 and SMNVEV for CDR2. From cysteine to phenylalanine, the CDR3 is 18 amino acids long. CDR3 DNA only is kept here, 54 bases in frame from base 1. V is clipped by 4 bases and J by 0 bases, and the sequence between their germline boundaries is 16 bases long. The sequence came from a woman aged 40 to 55 in good health. What was sequenced was blood. The chain is made from TRBV27 and TRBJ2-6; the best D guess is TRBD2, with 5 bases matching. The DNA is as follows: TGTGCCAGCAGTTCCGGGAAAGGAGGATACTCTGGGGCCAACGTCCTGACTTTC. The resulting protein is CASSSGKGGYSGANVLTF.